This is a list of T cell receptor beta chains from one sample in a study of OX40 agonist ivuxolimab in advanced cancers. The protocol was immunoSEQ multiplex PCR, while the TCRdb copy is restricted to in-frame clones and leaves out a portion. The repertoire includes around 70,000 clones, 90% to 95% of them detected once, and 7.6% sits in the top ten. The sample was CD4+ or CD8+ T cells sorted from blood, taken in a trial of the OX40 agonist ivuxolimab. The receptors shown here come from an adult with an advanced solid tumor such as melanoma, head and neck, liver or kidney cancer. Each CDR3 is given with its conserved first and last residue. The D gene is left open where the match is weak. Size is stated for part of the rows, as once, few or many counts, or as a class when the clone is expanded.

TRBV5-1	.	once	TRBJ2-3	TGCGCCAGCAGCTTGGCCTCACTAGGAGGGGGGATAACCACAGATACGCAGTATTTT	CASSLASLGGGITTDTQYF
TRBV4-2	TRBD1	few	TRBJ1-2	TGTGCCAGCAGCTTGGGGACAGGGTTAGCTAACTATGGCTACACCTTC	CASSLGTGLANYGYTF
TRBV29-1	TRBD1	once	TRBJ2-2	TGCAGCGTTGATAATTTGGGACAGGGGGCGCGGGGCGGGGAGCTGTTTTTT	CSVDNLGQGARGGELFF
TRBV9	.	.	TRBJ2-7	TGTGCCAGCAGCGCTTTTTCCGGGACGGACGCCTACGAGCAGTACTTC	CASSAFSGTDAYEQYF
TRBV5-1	TRBD1	.	TRBJ2-1	TGCGCCAGCAGCCCATCCGGGACAGGGGGCCTGTATGAGCAGTTCTTC	CASSPSGTGGLYEQFF
TRBV4-3	TRBD2	.	TRBJ2-1	TGCGCCAGCAGCCAACCAATAGCGGGGCGCTCCTACAATGAGCAGTTCTTC	CASSQPIAGRSYNEQFF
TRBV7-6	TRBD1	.	TRBJ1-1	TGTGCCAGCAGCTTAGGGACAGGCCCGAACACTGAAGCTTTCTTT	CASSLGTGPNTEAFF
TRBV10-1	.	.	TRBJ2-1	TGCGCCAGCAGTTCTTACAATGAGCAGTTCTTC	CASSSYNEQFF
TRBV7-9	.	.	TRBJ2-3	TGTGCCAGCAGCCAGACGGTTATAGTCGTGTTAGATACGCAGTATTTT	CASSQTVIVVLDTQYF
TRBV4-1	.	.	TRBJ1-1	TGCGCCGTTGGGCTCATGAACACTGAAGCTTTCTTT	CAVGLMNTEAFF
TRBV27	TRBD1	.	TRBJ2-3	TGTGCCAGCAGTTGGGACAGGGGGACAGATACGCAGTATTTT	CASSWDRGTDTQYF
TRBV10-3	.	.	TRBJ2-2	TGTGCCATCGTGGGGCCCACCGGGGAGCTGTTTTTT	CAIVGPTGELFF
TRBV13	.	once	TRBJ1-4	TGTGCCAGCAGCCCTCTGCGGGGGCCAACTAATGAAAAACTGTTTTTT	CASSPLRGPTNEKLFF
TRBV6-4	.	.	TRBJ2-3	TGTGCCAGCAGTGACCGGGCTGGCACAGATACGCAGTATTTT	CASSDRAGTDTQYF
TRBV5-5	.	once	TRBJ1-6	TGTGCCAGCAGCTTGGTGGCCGACCGTTCACCCCTCCACTTT	CASSLVADRSPLHF
TRBV9	.	once	TRBJ1-1	TGTGCCAGCAGCGACGACCGGGACACCCTACACTCCGCGAACACTGAAGCTTTCTTT	CASSDDRDTLHSANTEAFF
TRBV5-1	.	.	TRBJ2-7	TGCGCCAGCAGCCTAGAGACGGCAGCCTACGAGCAGTACTTC	CASSLETAAYEQYF
TRBV15	.	.	TRBJ2-7	TGTGCCACCAGCAGAGGCGGCGAGACCAACGAGCAGTACTTC	CATSRGGETNEQYF
TRBV5-8	TRBD2	.	TRBJ2-7	TGTGCCAGCAGCTTCACTAGCGGGGGTGGGTACGAGCAGTACTTC	CASSFTSGGGYEQYF
TRBV11-1	TRBD1	.	TRBJ2-5	TGTGCCAGCAGCCAAGAAGAGACAGGGAAGTACCAAGAGACCCAGTACTTC	CASSQEETGKYQETQYF